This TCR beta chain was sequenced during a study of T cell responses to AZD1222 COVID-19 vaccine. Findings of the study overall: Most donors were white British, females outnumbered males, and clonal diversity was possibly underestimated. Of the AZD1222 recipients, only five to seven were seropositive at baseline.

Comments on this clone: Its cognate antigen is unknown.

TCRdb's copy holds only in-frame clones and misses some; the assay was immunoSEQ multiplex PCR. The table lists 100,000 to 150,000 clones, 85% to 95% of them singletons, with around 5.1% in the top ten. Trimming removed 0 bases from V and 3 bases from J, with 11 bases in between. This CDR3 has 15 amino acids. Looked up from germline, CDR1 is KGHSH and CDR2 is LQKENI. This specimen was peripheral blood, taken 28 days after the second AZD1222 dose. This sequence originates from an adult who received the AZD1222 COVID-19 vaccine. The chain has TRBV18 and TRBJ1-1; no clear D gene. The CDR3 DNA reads TGTGCCAGCTCACCACCGTTCAACGGGCACACTGAAGCTTTCTTT. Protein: CASSPPFNGHTEAFF. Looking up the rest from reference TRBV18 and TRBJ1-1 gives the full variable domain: NAGVMQNPRHLVRRRGQEARLRCSPMKGHSHVYWYRQLPEEGLKFMVYLQKENIIDESGMPKERFSAEFPKEGPSILRIQQVVRGDSAAYFCASSPPFNGHTEAFFGQGTRLTVV.